The source of this T cell receptor beta chain is a study of blood T cell repertoires in COVID-19. Study in general: COVID-19 samples collected from the United States, Italy and Spain covered acute and convalescent phases.

Only in-frame clones appear in the TCRdb table, and some are missing; sequencing was by immunoSEQ multiplex PCR. Of fewer than 250,000 clones in the sample, roughly 85% were seen once. This clone has at least ten counts. In the 2 weeks before study entry, exposed participants met a COVID-19 case, which was PCR-confirmed or clinician-diagnosed. Trimming pared 7 bases from V and 7 bases from J, leaving 11 bases between. Germline V gene lookup returns CDR1 LNHNV and CDR2 YYDKDF (reference sequence). The CDR3 totals 12 residues. Source material: PBMCs or T cells enriched from blood (not recorded which). The receptor was derived from a woman aged 35 to 49 who had been exposed to COVID-19. This chain uses TRBV15 with TRBJ1-5, with a possible D match to TRBD1 (6 bases). CDR3 amino acids: CATTTGKQPQHF. For the CDR3, the DNA is TGTGCCACCACAACAGGGAAACAGCCCCAGCATTTT. Full variable domain (rest looked up from reference TRBV15 and TRBJ1-5): DAMVIQNPRYQVTQFGKPVTLSCSQTLNHNVMYWYQQKSSQAPKLLFHYYDKDFNNEADTPDNFQSRRPNTSFCFLDIRSPGLGDTAMYLCATTTGKQPQHFGDGTRLSIL.